The next 8 T cell receptor beta chains were all read from a single sample in a study of siplizumab effects on memory and regulatory T cells. Measured with immunoSEQ multiplex PCR; TCRdb has only the in-frame clones, and not every one. This table holds tens of thousands of clones, 95% to 98% found once. Source material: naive CD4+ T cells sorted from blood. These receptors originate from a human donor in good health.

This sequence joins TRBV9 and TRBJ2-1; 16 positions agree with TRBD2. There are 16 residues in the CDR3. V shed 6 bases and J 7 bases; nucleotides not matched to a gene: 7. The germline V gene encodes CDR1 SGDLS and CDR2 YYNGEE. The CDR3 reads CASNQGTSGRENEQFF. The CDR3 DNA reads as TGTGCCAGCAATCAGGGGACTAGCGGGAGGGAGAATGAGCAGTTCTTC.

The chain couples TRBV9 to TRBJ2-2; 8 bases align to TRBD2. This CDR3 has 14 amino acids. The V segment lost 5 bases and the J segment 4 bases; nucleotides outside the gene matches: 4. The germline V gene has CDR1 SGDLS and CDR2 YYNGEE. As DNA, the CDR3 is TGTGCCAGCAGTGCACTAGCGGTCACCGGGGAGCTGTTTTTT. It encodes CASSALAVTGELFF.

The chain links TRBV5-1 to TRBJ2-7, with 11 positions matching TRBD1. The CDR3 length is 15 residues. V lost 4 bases, J lost 4 bases, and 7 bases stayed unmatched. The germline V gene encodes CDR1 SGHRS and CDR2 YFSETQ. The CDR3: CASSGDRGESYEQYF. CDR3 DNA sequence: TGCGCCAGCAGCGGGGACAGGGGGGAATCATACGAGCAGTACTTC. The full variable domain, completed using reference TRBV5-1 and TRBJ2-7, is KAGVTQTPRYLIKTRGQQVTLSCSPISGHRSVSWYQQTPGQGLQFLFEYFSETQRNKGNFPGRFSGRQFSNSRSEMNVSTLELGDSALYLCASSGDRGESYEQYFGPGTRLTVT.

The V gene is TRBV29-1, the J gene TRBJ2-4; D ambiguous. V shed 6 bases and J shed 0 bases, with 12 bases lying between them. CDR3 size: 14 residues. Germline CDR1 SQVTM, CDR2 ANQGSEA. The CDR3 bases are TGCAGCGTCCCAGGCAGACTAGCCAAAAACATTCAGTACTTC. Protein product: CSVPGRLAKNIQYF.

About this clone: This specimen includes other DNA sequences encoding the same CDR3. The V gene is TRBV5-1, the J gene TRBJ2-5; a weak D match, TRBD1 (6 bases). V was clipped by 0 bases and J by 7 bases, with 16 bases between them. CDR3 length: 15 amino acids. CDR1 and CDR2 from the germline V gene are SGHRS and YFSETQ. The CDR3, as DNA: TGCGCCAGCAGCTTGGGGCAGGGGACCCGTCGGACCCAGTACTTC. This encodes CASSLGQGTRRTQYF.

V gene TRBV6-1 combines with J gene TRBJ2-7; 7 bases fit TRBD2. The CDR3 is 13 amino acids. The junction had 3 bases not matched to a gene; V was cut back by 5 bases and J by 2 bases. Germline assignment: CDR1 MNHNS and CDR2 SASEGT. The CDR3 protein is CASSWDYAYEQYF. CDR3 bases: TGTGCCAGCAGTTGGGACTACGCCTACGAGCAGTACTTC.

The V call is TRBV21-1, the J call TRBJ2-7. TRBV21-1 is a listed pseudogene. CDR3 size: 12 residues. This chain's CDR3 is CASSTPLDQQYF. As DNA, the CDR3 is TGTGCCAGCAGCACGCCCTTAGACCAGCAGTACTTC.

In this sample, this clone turned up once. The gene calls are TRBV19 and TRBJ2-1, with 10 bases lining up with TRBD1. Trimming at V came to 7 bases and at J to 3 bases, leaving 12 bases not matched to a gene. From germline, CDR1 is LNHDA and CDR2 SQIVND (reference sequence). This CDR3 is 17 amino acids long. DNA for the CDR3: TGTGCCAGTAAGGGCCCCCCCCGGACAGGGGGCTACAATGAGCAGTTCTTC. It encodes CASKGPPRTGGYNEQFF. Full variable domain (missing parts from reference TRBV19 and TRBJ2-1): DGGITQSPKYLFRKEGQNVTLSCEQNLNHDAMYWYRQDPGQGLRLIYYSQIVNDFQKGDIAEGYSVSREKKESFPLTVTSAQKNPTAFYLCASKGPPRTGGYNEQFFGPGTRLTVL.